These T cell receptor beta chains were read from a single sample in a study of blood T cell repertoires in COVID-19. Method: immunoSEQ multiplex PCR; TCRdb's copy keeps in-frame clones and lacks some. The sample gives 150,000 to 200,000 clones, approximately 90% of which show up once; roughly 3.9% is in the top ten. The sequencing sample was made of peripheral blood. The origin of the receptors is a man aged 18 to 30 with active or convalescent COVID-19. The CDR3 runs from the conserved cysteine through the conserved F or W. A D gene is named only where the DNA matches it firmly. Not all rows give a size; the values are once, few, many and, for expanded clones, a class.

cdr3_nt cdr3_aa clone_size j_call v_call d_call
TGTGCCAGCAGCTTAGCGGGGGGCAATCAGCCCCAGCATTTT CASSLAGGNQPQHF . TRBJ1-5 TRBV13 .
TGCAGCGTTGTGAATCCAGGGGCTGGAAACACCATATATTTT CSVVNPGAGNTIYF . TRBJ1-3 TRBV29-1 .
TGTGCCAGCAGCTTATCTCGGGACAGGGGTGGGAATGAGCAGTTCTTC CASSLSRDRGGNEQFF . TRBJ2-1 TRBV7-3 TRBD1
TGTGCCAGCAGCCAGGGGGACAGGGACGAAAAACTGTTTTTT CASSQGDRDEKLFF . TRBJ1-4 TRBV4-2 TRBD1
TGTGCCAGCAGTTACTCGTTAGGGGCCGGGGAGACCCAGTACTTC CASSYSLGAGETQYF . TRBJ2-5 TRBV6-5 .
TGTGCCAGCAGTGGACAGGGTCAAAATCAGCCCCAGCATTTT CASSGQGQNQPQHF . TRBJ1-5 TRBV6-9 TRBD1
TGTGCCAGCAGCCTATCCCGGACAACTGAGGCCCAGTACTTC CASSLSRTTEAQYF . TRBJ2-5 TRBV7-2 .
TGTGCCACCAGTCCCACAGGATCAAAGGACACTGAAGCTTTCTTT CATSPTGSKDTEAFF . TRBJ1-1 TRBV24-1 .
TGTGCCAGCAGTTTCGCGGGAGCTCTCGCAGATACGCAGTATTTT CASSFAGALADTQYF . TRBJ2-3 TRBV25-1 TRBD2
TGTGCCAGCAGTTACCTGACAGGGGACGCCTCCGAGCAGTACTTC CASSYLTGDASEQYF . TRBJ2-7 TRBV6-2/TRBV6-3 TRBD1
TGTGCCAGCCTGGACAGTTTGAACACTGAAGCTTTCTTT CASLDSLNTEAFF . TRBJ1-1 TRBV12-3/TRBV12-4 .
TGTGCCAGCAGCTTAAGTCAGGGCGGTCAGCCCCAGCATTTT CASSLSQGGQPQHF . TRBJ1-5 TRBV7-8 .
TGTGCCACCCACGACAGCTCCTACAATGAGCAGTTCTTC CATHDSSYNEQFF . TRBJ2-1 TRBV24-1 .
TGTGCCAGTAGCCCCAGGACTAGCGGGAGTGAAACCGGGGAGCTGTTTTTT CASSPRTSGSETGELFF . TRBJ2-2 TRBV19 TRBD2
TGCGCCAGCAGCCAAGTCGACAGGGTGGGAGATACGCAGTATTTT CASSQVDRVGDTQYF . TRBJ2-3 TRBV4-1 TRBD1
TGTGCCAGCAGCCCCCAACATGGGGCCGGGTCACCCCTCCACTTT CASSPQHGAGSPLHF . TRBJ1-6 TRBV14 .
TGTGCCAGCAGCCACCGGACAGTCAATCAGCCCCAGCATTTT CASSHRTVNQPQHF . TRBJ1-5 TRBV3-1/TRBV3-2 .
TGTGCCAGCAGTGCCCCAGGGATTACTAATGAAAAACTGTTTTTT CASSAPGITNEKLFF once TRBJ1-4 TRBV25-1 .
TGTGCCAGCAGTACAGGGGGCGCTTTTGCTGAAGCTTTCTTT CASSTGGAFAEAFF . TRBJ1-1 TRBV6-5 TRBD1
TGCGCCAGCAGCTTGGCCCCAGGGACATCGACTGAAGCTTTCTTT CASSLAPGTSTEAFF . TRBJ1-1 TRBV5-1 .
TGTGCCAGCAGCTCCGGCGGGACAGGGGATGGAAACACCATATATTTT CASSSGGTGDGNTIYF . TRBJ1-3 TRBV7-9 TRBD1
TGTGCCAGCAGTGAAGCGGGGGGTTCGCGGGAGACTGAAGCTTTCTTT CASSEAGGSRETEAFF . TRBJ1-1 TRBV6-1 .
TGTGCCAGCAGTCCCCGAACTGACAATGAGCAGTTCTTC CASSPRTDNEQFF . TRBJ2-1 TRBV27 .
TGTGCCAGCAGCTTTAGACAGAGAATCACTGAAGCTTTCTTT CASSFRQRITEAFF . TRBJ1-1 TRBV7-9 .
TGTGCCAGCAGTGTTGCCCCTACTCAATACAATGAGCAGTTCTTC CASSVAPTQYNEQFF once TRBJ2-1 TRBV2 .
TGTGCCACCGCCGGACAGCCCAATCAGCCCCAGCATTTT CATAGQPNQPQHF . TRBJ1-5 TRBV24-1 .
TGTGCCAGCAGCGTAGGCCGGACTAGCGGCCTACAAGAGACCCAGTACTTC CASSVGRTSGLQETQYF few TRBJ2-5 TRBV9 TRBD2
TGTGCCAGCAGCGATAGCGGGGGGGCCGGCAATGAGCAGTTCTTC CASSDSGGAGNEQFF . TRBJ2-1 TRBV9 TRBD2
TGTGCCAGCAGTGCCGCCGGGACAGGTGGTTCACCCCTCCACTTT CASSAAGTGGSPLHF . TRBJ1-6 TRBV27 TRBD1
TGTGCCATCATCGGGGAGGGAAAAAATGAGCAGTTCTTC CAIIGEGKNEQFF . TRBJ2-1 TRBV10-3 TRBD2
TGTGCCATCAGTGAGTACGAGGCCACTAATGAAAAACTGTTTTTT CAISEYEATNEKLFF . TRBJ1-4 TRBV10-3 .
TGTGCCAGCATAGGACAGAAGAACACTGAAGCTTTCTTT CASIGQKNTEAFF . TRBJ1-1 TRBV6-5 .
TGTGCCTGGAGTGTACAACATTTGAATGAGCAGTTCTTC CAWSVQHLNEQFF . TRBJ2-1 TRBV30 .
TGTGCCAGCTCACCACACAGTAACACTGAAGCTTTCTTT CASSPHSNTEAFF . TRBJ1-1 TRBV18 .
TGTGCCAGCAGCTTACAAAGGAAGACAGCGGGAGGCCACGAGCAGTACTTC CASSLQRKTAGGHEQYF . TRBJ2-7 TRBV7-2 TRBD2
TGTGCCACCAGTGACCCGACAGGGGGATCCTCCTACGAGCAGTACTTC CATSDPTGGSSYEQYF . TRBJ2-7 TRBV24-1 TRBD1
TGTGCCAGCAGTTTTGGCTCCAACTATGGCTACACCTTC CASSFGSNYGYTF . TRBJ1-2 TRBV12-3/TRBV12-4 .
TGTGCCAGCAGCTCGGGAGCGGGAGTGGTTGAGACCCAGTACTTC CASSSGAGVVETQYF . TRBJ2-5 TRBV11-1 TRBD2
TGTGCCTGGAGAGGGAGACTTAGCACAGATACGCAGTATTTT CAWRGRLSTDTQYF . TRBJ2-3 TRBV30 .